The clone carrying this T cell receptor beta chain was seen a few times. What it binds is unknown. Germline V CDR1 and CDR2: SGDLS, YYNGEE. The trim removed 0 bases at V and 1 base at J, leaving 9 bases unmatched. This CDR3 spans 17 amino acids. The data are from a study of a mutant IDH1 vaccine in newly diagnosed glioma. For the study at large: Of treated patients, around 60% were men and approximately 40% women, averaging around 42 years.

Time point reported: week 47, end of study. The study gave 300 ug of mutant IDH1 20-mer peptide per vaccine dose, with topical imiquimod. Profiling relied on immunoSEQ multiplex PCR, and the TCRdb table lists in-frame clones only, not all of them. The sample consists of 50,000 or so clones, approximately 84% of them appearing once. This sequence was found in a woman younger than 45 with glioma. Some clones in this sample may be carry-over from other donors' samples. The rearrangement uses TRBV9 and TRBJ1-1, with 7 bases identical to TRBD1. The source was PBMCs, collected from a glioma patient whose treatment included an IDH1 peptide vaccine. This chain's CDR3 is CASSVGGPGQENTEAFF. The CDR3 nucleotides are TGTGCCAGCAGCGTAGGGGGCCCCGGACAGGAGAACACTGAAGCTTTCTTT.